This record looks at one TCR beta chain sequence and its context. Its antigen is unidentified. The germline gene is not matched at one end of the junction; a read error may be the cause. The CDR3 runs 12 residues. Germline V gives CDR1 MNHEY, CDR2 SVGEGT. A modified ARM-PCR protocol with three rounds of nested PCR amplified TCRbeta. TCRdb called the multiplex PCR reads again in MiXCR, with one record for every CDR3 protein. The sample gives around 80,000 distinct CDR3 sequences, 76% of which show up once; less than 50% is in the top ten. This specimen comes from a study of tumor and adjacent non-tumor tissue in lung cancer. About the study: Patients comprised about eleven adenocarcinoma, a couple of squamous cell carcinoma and 1 small cell lung cancer.

Study-wide findings and caveats: Normal lung showed higher cumulative top 100 clone frequency than tumor. TCR diversity was significantly greater in tumor than normal lung tissue.

The template was RNA from unsorted bulk tissue. More than 3 cm separated this lung sample from the edge of the tumor. Donors were chemotherapy-naive, newly diagnosed lung cancer surgical patients in China, August–late 2014. The TCR comes from a man between 70 and 80 years old with non-small cell lung cancer. The V gene is TRBV6-2 or TRBV6-3, the J gene TRBJ1-5; D gene uncertain. Sequenced input: distant non-tumor lung tissue. The CDR3 spells CASNYYPQPQHF. For the CDR3, the DNA is TGTGCCAGCAACTACTACCCTCAGCCCCAGCACTTT.